The next 16 T cell receptor beta chains were all read from a single sample in a study of T cells after yellow fever vaccination. TCRdb re-called the 5' RACE reads with MiXCR, one entry per CDR3 protein. The table has 140,000 to 150,000 distinct CDR3 sequences, approximately 6.6% seen once. The material sequenced was CD4+ T cells sorted from PBMCs, taken 10 days after the yellow fever booster vaccination. The receptors here all came from a man younger than 45 who received the YFV17D yellow fever vaccine.

This clonotype came up many times. For the CDR3, the DNA is TGTGCCAGCAGTAAACAGGGTTGGAATGGCTACACCTTC. It yields the protein CASSKQGWNGYTF. V is TRBV27 and J is TRBJ1-2; D perhaps matches TRBD1 (6 bases). V was shortened by 5 bases and J by 6 bases, with 13 bases between the two germline ends. Germline CDR1 MNHEY, CDR2 SMNVEV (reference sequence). The CDR3 totals 13 residues.

The chain couples TRBV25-1 to TRBJ2-5, with 13 bases identical to TRBD2. Germline CDR1 reads MGHDK; CDR2 reads SYGVNS. V shed 5 bases and J 3 bases; nucleotides not matched to a gene: 9. CDR3 size: 17 residues. CDR3 bases: TGTGCCAGCAGTCCCCCCCCCGGACTAGCGGGAGAAGAGACCCAGTACTTC. Protein sequence: CASSPPPGLAGEETQYF.

The CDR3, as DNA: TGTGCCTGGAGACTAGCGGGTTCCTACAATGAGCAGTTCTTC. Translation gives CAWRLAGSYNEQFF. This rearrangement joins TRBV30 to TRBJ2-1, with TRBD2 matching 9 bases. J was trimmed by 1 base and V by 3 bases; bases with no gene match: 1. Looked up from germline, CDR1 is GTSNPN and CDR2 is SVGIG (reference sequence). This CDR3 contains 14 residues.

This clonotype was detected ten times or more. The J gene is TRBJ2-6, the V gene TRBV5-1; D not resolved. The CDR3 totals 14 residues. Germline loops: CDR1 SGHRS, CDR2 YFSETQ. The V end lost 2 bases, the J end lost 0 bases, and 3 bases lay between the germline ends. The CDR3 coding sequence is TGCGCCAGCAGCTTCATCTCTGGGGCCAACGTCCTGACTTTC. Protein: CASSFISGANVLTF.

For the CDR3, the DNA is TGTGCCAGCAGTCAACCGGGACTAGCGGGACTCGAGCAGTACTTC. It yields the protein CASSQPGLAGLEQYF. The gene calls are TRBV12-3 or TRBV12-4 and TRBJ2-7; 13 nucleotides match TRBD2. This CDR3 region has 15 residues. With 5 bases clipped from V and 6 bases from J, the junction kept 7 bases outside the gene matches.

The chain carries TRBV20-1 and TRBJ1-6; the D is unclear. Germline assignment: CDR1 DFQATT and CDR2 SNEGSKA (reference sequence). The CDR3 has 14 amino acids. The ends were cut back, 4 bases at V and 6 bases at J, with 13 bases in the middle. The chain's CDR3 is CSAIVRVRNSPLHF. The CDR3 coding sequence is TGCAGTGCTATAGTTAGGGTCCGTAATTCACCCCTCCACTTT.

There are many counts of this clonotype. V and J are TRBV6-5 and TRBJ1-3; 7 bases map to TRBD1. V was clipped by 6 bases and J by 2 bases; unmatched bases: 7. Per germline, CDR1 MNHEY and CDR2 SVGAGI. The CDR3 is made up of 15 amino acids. CDR3 sequence: CASSPPGTAGNTIYF. In DNA form, the CDR3 reads TGTGCCAGCAGCCCCCCCGGGACAGCTGGAAACACCATATATTTT.

This clonotype was detected many times. V and J are TRBV29-1 and TRBJ2-5, with D perhaps matching TRBD1 (6 bases). CDR1 and CDR2 (germline): SQVTM, ANQGSEA. V shed 0 bases and J shed 7 bases, with 12 bases lying between them. The CDR3 runs to 13 residues. CDR3 protein: CSVEDWTVATQYF. CDR3 in DNA: TGCAGCGTTGAAGACTGGACAGTGGCGACCCAGTACTTC.

This clonotype was seen ten or more times. V is TRBV19 and J is TRBJ1-1; D is unclear. The length of the CDR3 is 14 residues. Looked up from germline, CDR1 is LNHDA and CDR2 is SQIVND (reference sequence). The V gene lost 0 bases and the J gene lost 5 bases, with 10 bases spanning the gap. CDR3 residues: CASSIDKRWTEAFF. CDR3 coding DNA: TGTGCCAGTAGTATAGATAAAAGGTGGACTGAAGCTTTCTTT.

This clonotype showed up many times. This sequence joins TRBV7-2 and TRBJ2-1; D call uncertain. CDR3 length: 14 amino acids. Trimming removed 1 base from V and 11 bases from J, with 15 bases in between. The germline gives CDR1 SGHTA, CDR2 FQGNSA. The DNA for the CDR3 is TGTGCCAGCAGCTTAGATTTGGACCCCAAAAAGCAGTTCTTC. Translation gives CASSLDLDPKKQFF.

This clonotype was seen many times. The CDR3 is CAISERPSNQPQHF. In nucleotides, the CDR3 is TGTGCCATCAGTGAGCGGCCCAGCAATCAGCCCCAGCATTTT. This sequence joins TRBV10-3 and TRBJ1-5; no firm D call. The CDR3 spans 14 residues. Looked up from germline, CDR1 is ENHRY and CDR2 is SYGVKD. V gave up 2 bases and J gave up 1 base, with 6 bases separating them.

This clonotype was picked up many times. The chain recombines TRBV7-2 with TRBJ2-5; D unclear. Trimming left V 0 bases short and J 5 bases short, with 13 bases between. Germline CDR1 is SGHTA and CDR2 is FQGNSA. This CDR3 contains 15 residues. The CDR3 here is CASSLASRLGETQYF. The CDR3 coding sequence is TGTGCCAGCAGCTTAGCGTCTCGGCTGGGGGAGACCCAGTACTTC.

This clonotype has only a few counts. The chain couples TRBV7-2 to TRBJ1-2; D unclear. Looked up from germline, CDR1 is SGHTA and CDR2 is FQGNSA. This CDR3 has 14 amino acids. Trimming shortened V by 1 base and J by 1 base, and 7 bases separated the two germline ends. The CDR3 DNA follows: TGTGCCAGCAGCTTAGACAGAAATAACTATGGCTACACCTTC. Its protein product is CASSLDRNNYGYTF.

As concerns this clonotype: This clone may be a read error of a much larger clone one base away. This likely comes from a read error, as the CDR3 has no conserved phenylalanine or tryptophan at its end. The V gene is TRBV7-2, the J gene TRBJ2-5; D gene uncertain. V gave up 0 bases and J gave up 1 base, with 9 bases separating them. There are 15 residues in the CDR3. The V gene's germline CDR1 is SGHTA and CDR2 FQGNSA. The CDR3: CASSLAVGSQETQYL. The CDR3 coding sequence is TGTGCCAGCAGCTTAGCGGTTGGCAGCCAAGAGACCCAGTACTTA.

The table lists this clonotype with many counts. This chain links TRBV19 with TRBJ2-3; D might be TRBD1 (6 bases). Germline-derived CDR1 and CDR2 are LNHDA and SQIVND (reference sequence). Between the trimmed V and J ends, which lost 6 bases and 0 bases, there was a span of 7 bases. There are 13 residues in the CDR3. CDR3 protein: CASRDRSTDTQYF. CDR3 sequence (DNA): TGTGCCAGTAGGGACAGAAGCACAGATACGCAGTATTTT.

This clonotype appeared many times. The chain uses TRBV9 and TRBJ2-5; 7 bases line up with TRBD2. Germline V CDR1 and CDR2: SGDLS, YYNGEE. The CDR3 contains 13 residues. After removal of 4 bases from V and 4 bases from J, the junction contained 4 bases not matched to a gene. CDR3 bases: TGTGCCAGCAGCCACGGGGGGATAGAGACCCAGTACTTC. This translates into CASSHGGIETQYF.